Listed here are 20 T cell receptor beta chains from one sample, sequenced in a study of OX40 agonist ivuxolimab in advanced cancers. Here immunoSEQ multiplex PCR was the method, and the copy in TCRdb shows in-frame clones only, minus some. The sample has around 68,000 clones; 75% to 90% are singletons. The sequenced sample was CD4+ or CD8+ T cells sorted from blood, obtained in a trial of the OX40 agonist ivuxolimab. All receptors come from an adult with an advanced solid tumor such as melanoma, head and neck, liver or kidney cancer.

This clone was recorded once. This CDR3 reads CASSLVQGVFGYTF. The DNA of the CDR3 is TGTGCCAGCAGCTTGGTCCAGGGCGTATTCGGCTACACCTTC. The chain links TRBV5-4 to TRBJ1-2; D is possibly TRBD1 (5 bases). CDR1 and CDR2 from the germline V gene are SGHNT and YYREEE (reference sequence). The CDR3 has 14 residues. With 0 bases removed from V and 8 bases from J, the gap between germline ends came to 14 bases.

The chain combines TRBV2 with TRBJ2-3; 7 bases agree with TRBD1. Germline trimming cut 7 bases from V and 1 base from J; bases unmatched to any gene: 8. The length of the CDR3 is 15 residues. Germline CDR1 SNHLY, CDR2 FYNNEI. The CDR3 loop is CASIRSGTGTDTQYF. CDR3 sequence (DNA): TGTGCCAGCATTCGATCCGGGACAGGCACAGATACGCAGTATTTT.

The DNA of the CDR3 is TGTGCCATCAGTGGGGGACAGAACTATGGCTACACCTTC. It encodes CAISGGQNYGYTF. The chain recombines TRBV10-3 with TRBJ1-2; 7 bases are a match to TRBD1. CDR3 size: 13 residues. V shed 4 bases and J 2 bases; nucleotides not matched to a gene: 1. Germline CDR1 reads ENHRY; CDR2 reads SYGVKD.

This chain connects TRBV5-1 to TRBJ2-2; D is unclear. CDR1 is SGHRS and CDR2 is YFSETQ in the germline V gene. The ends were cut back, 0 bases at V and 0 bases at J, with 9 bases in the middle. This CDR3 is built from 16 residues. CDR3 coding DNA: TGCGCCAGCAGCTTGGCGGCACTCGCGAACACCGGGGAGCTGTTTTTT. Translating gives CASSLAALANTGELFF.

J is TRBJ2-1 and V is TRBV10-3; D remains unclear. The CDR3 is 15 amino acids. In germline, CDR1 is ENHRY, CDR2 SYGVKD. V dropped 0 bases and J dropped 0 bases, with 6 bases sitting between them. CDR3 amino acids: CAISESEDSYNEQFF. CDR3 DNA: TGTGCCATCAGTGAGTCAGAGGACTCCTACAATGAGCAGTTCTTC.

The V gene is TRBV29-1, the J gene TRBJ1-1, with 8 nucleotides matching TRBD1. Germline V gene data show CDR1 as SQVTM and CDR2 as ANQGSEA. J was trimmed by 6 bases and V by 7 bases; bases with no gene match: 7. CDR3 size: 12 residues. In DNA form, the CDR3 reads TGCAGCGCAATGGACAGGGTCCCTGAAGCTTTCTTT. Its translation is CSAMDRVPEAFF.

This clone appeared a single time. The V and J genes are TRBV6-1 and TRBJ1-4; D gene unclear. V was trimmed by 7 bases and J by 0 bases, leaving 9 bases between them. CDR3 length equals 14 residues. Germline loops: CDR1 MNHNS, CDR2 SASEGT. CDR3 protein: CASKHSSTNEKLFF. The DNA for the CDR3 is TGTGCCAGCAAACACTCCTCAACTAATGAAAAACTGTTTTTT.

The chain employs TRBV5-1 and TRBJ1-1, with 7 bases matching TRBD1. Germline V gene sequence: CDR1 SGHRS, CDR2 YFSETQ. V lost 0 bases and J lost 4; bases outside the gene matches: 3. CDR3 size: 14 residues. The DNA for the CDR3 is TGCGCCAGCAGCTTGGAACAGGGGTCCACTGAAGCTTTCTTT. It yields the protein CASSLEQGSTEAFF. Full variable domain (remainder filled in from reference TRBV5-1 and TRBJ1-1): KAGVTQTPRYLIKTRGQQVTLSCSPISGHRSVSWYQQTPGQGLQFLFEYFSETQRNKGNFPGRFSGRQFSNSRSEMNVSTLELGDSALYLCASSLEQGSTEAFFGQGTRLTVV.

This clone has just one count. The CDR3 loop is CASSQGFRGTDTQYF. The CDR3 coding sequence is TGCGCCAGCAGCCAAGGATTTAGGGGCACAGATACGCAGTATTTT. The V gene is TRBV4-1, the J gene TRBJ2-3; D unresolved. The CDR3 covers 15 residues. Per germline, CDR1 MGHRA and CDR2 YSYEKL. The V and J ends lost 1 base and 1 base respectively, with 9 bases between them.

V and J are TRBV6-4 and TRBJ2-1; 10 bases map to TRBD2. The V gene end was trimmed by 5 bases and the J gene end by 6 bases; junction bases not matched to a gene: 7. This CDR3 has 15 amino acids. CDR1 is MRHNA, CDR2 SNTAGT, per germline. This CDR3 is CASSQLAGSVNEQFF. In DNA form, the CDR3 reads TGTGCCAGCAGTCAACTAGCGGGATCAGTCAATGAGCAGTTCTTC.

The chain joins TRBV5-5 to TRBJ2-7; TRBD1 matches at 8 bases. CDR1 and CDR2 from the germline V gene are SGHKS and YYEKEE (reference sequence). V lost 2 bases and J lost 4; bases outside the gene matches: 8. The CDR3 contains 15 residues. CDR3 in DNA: TGTGCCAGCAGCTTCCGACAGGGGACTTTATACGAGCAGTACTTC. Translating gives CASSFRQGTLYEQYF.

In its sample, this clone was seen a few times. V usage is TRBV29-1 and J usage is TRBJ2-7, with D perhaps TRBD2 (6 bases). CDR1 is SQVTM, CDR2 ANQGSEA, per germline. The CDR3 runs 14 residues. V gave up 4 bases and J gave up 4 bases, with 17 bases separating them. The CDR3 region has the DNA TGCAGCGTTGCTCAGGACCCGGCGGGGTACGAGCAGTACTTC. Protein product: CSVAQDPAGYEQYF.

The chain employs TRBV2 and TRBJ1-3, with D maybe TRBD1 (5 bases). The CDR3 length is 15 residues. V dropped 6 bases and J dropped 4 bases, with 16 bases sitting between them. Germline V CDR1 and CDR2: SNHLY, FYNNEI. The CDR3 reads CASSPLGEVGNTIYF. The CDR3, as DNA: TGTGCCAGCAGCCCCCTGGGGGAAGTCGGAAACACCATATATTTT.

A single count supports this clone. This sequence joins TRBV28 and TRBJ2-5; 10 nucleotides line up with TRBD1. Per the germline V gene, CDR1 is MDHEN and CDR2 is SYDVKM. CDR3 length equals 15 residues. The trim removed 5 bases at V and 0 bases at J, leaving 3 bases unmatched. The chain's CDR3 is CASSGTGVNQETQYF. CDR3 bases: TGTGCCAGCAGTGGGACAGGGGTAAACCAAGAGACCCAGTACTTC.

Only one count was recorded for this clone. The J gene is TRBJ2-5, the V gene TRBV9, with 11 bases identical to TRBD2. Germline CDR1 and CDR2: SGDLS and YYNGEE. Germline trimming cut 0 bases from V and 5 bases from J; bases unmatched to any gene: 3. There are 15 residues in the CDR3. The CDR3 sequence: CASSVAGTSGETQYF. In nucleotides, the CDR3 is TGTGCCAGCAGCGTAGCTGGGACTAGCGGCGAGACCCAGTACTTC.

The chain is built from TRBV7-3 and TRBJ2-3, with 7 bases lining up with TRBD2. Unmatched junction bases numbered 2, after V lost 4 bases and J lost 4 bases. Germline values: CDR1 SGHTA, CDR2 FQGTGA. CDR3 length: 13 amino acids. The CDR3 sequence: CASSSSGPDTQYF. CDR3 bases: TGTGCCAGCAGCTCTAGCGGCCCAGATACGCAGTATTTT.

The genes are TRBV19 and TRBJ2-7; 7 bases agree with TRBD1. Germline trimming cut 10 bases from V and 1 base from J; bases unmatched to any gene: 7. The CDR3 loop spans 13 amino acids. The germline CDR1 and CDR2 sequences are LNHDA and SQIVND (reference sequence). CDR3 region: CATRGRGSYEQYF. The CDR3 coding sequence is TGTGCCACCCGGGGCAGGGGGTCCTACGAGCAGTACTTC.

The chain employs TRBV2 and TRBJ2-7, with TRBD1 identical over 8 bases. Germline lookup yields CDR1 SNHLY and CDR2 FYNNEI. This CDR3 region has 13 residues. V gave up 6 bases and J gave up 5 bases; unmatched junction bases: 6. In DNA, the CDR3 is TGTGCCAGCAGGCGACAGGGGATCCACGAGCAGTACTTC. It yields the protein CASRRQGIHEQYF.

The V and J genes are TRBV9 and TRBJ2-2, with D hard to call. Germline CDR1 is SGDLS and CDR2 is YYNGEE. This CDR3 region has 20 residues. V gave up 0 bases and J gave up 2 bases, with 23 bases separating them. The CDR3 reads CASSVGLGYTPGFNTGELFF. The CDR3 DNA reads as TGTGCCAGCAGCGTAGGCCTGGGGTACACACCGGGCTTTAACACCGGGGAGCTGTTTTTT.

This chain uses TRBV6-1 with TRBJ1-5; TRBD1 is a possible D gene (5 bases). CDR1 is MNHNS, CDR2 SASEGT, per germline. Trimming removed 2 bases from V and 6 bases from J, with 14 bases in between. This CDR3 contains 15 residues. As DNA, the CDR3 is TGTGCCAGCAGTGAAACGCCGGGGGGTCCTCAGCCCCAGCATTTT. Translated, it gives CASSETPGGPQPQHF.